This TCR beta chain was recovered during a study of T cell repertoires in cytomegalovirus infection (dated by TCRdb to the late 2010s). Regarding the study in general: Alongside well-studied HLA-B-restricted epitopes, the peptide stimulations were aimed at recently identified HLA-C-restricted CMV epitopes, whose presentation resists viral immunomodulation. Donor HLA type was relevant to the analysis, as public TCR beta signatures indicated carriage of CMV infection together with the matching HLA type.

From the cysteine up to the phenylalanine, the CDR3 has a length of 12 residues. Just CDR3 DNA is preserved here, 36 bases in frame from base 1. The germline V gene provides CDR1 KGHDR and CDR2 SFDVKD. V is cut by 9 bases and J by 7 bases, and the space between the germline ends is 14 bases. There are a few counts of this clonotype. Its antigen remains undetermined. There are no base qualities to consult, and no much larger clone falls within one base. The full study reports these points: In both this cohort and an independent roughly 400-donor cohort, the cumulative frequency of public TCR beta family members distinguished carriers of CMV infection plus the relevant HLA type. The ex vivo response was dominated by HLA-C-restricted CMV-specific TCR beta clonotypes, and the single most frequent clonotype in two of eight donors was supplied by these HLA-C-restricted clonotypes.

The meaning of the sample's treatment or condition label: in vitro stimulation with specific CMV peptide epitopes to enrich CMV-specific T cells. The reads were generated on an Illumina HiSeq 1500. TCRdb applied fastp at Q25 and MiXCR to the public reads, then kept only in-frame beta chains. One record per CDR3 amino acid sequence lists the most common genes and DNA. Counted in this sample were about 830,000 distinct CDR3 sequences; about 31% of them appeared once. Roughly an eighth of the sample is taken by the ten largest. The clonotype was recovered from a human donor in good health (CMV status not recorded). Some clones in this sample may be carry-over from other donors' samples. In this chain, TRBV24-1 is recombined with TRBJ1-2; perhaps TRBD1 is the D gene, with 5 bases matching. Sequenced material: cultured CD8+ T cells from PBMCs, taken from culture after CMV antigen stimulation. The nucleotide sequence reads as follows: TGTGCCACCGCGAGGGGAGGCGGTGGCTACACCTTC. Translated, it reads CATARGGGGYTF.